This T cell receptor beta chain was profiled in a study of chemoradiotherapy in HPV16-positive cancers. With regard to this clone: Its target is not known.

V lost 8 bases and J 1 base, leaving 8 bases between the germline ends. The CDR3 covers 12 residues. Looked up from germline, CDR1 is SGHAT and CDR2 is FQDESV (reference sequence). Broader study findings: HPV-responsive T-cell expansion during chemoradiotherapy was linked to improved recurrence-free survival in HPV16-positive patients. Non-HPV-specific T cells did not expand in tumors during treatment, whereas candidate HPV-specific clones and E7-related motifs did.

Generated by immunoSEQ multiplex PCR, the TCRdb table keeps only in-frame clones and is missing some. The sample comprises about 10,000 clones, roughly 92% of which are singletons, and 1.8% rests with the top ten. The chain has TRBV11-1 and TRBJ1-1; no clear D gene. Source: blood, taken from a patient who underwent chemoradiotherapy. The source is a human donor with HPV-associated anogenital cancer. DNA for the CDR3: TGTGCCAGCGGACCGCAGAACACTGAAGCTTTCTTT. It codes for CASGPQNTEAFF.